This passage covers 14 T cell receptor beta chains from one sample sequenced in a study of blood T cells in healthy people across ages (dated by TCRdb to between 2014 and 2017). Receptor amplification or capture employed 5' RACE. Data came from an Illumina HiSeq 2500. A second PCR of about 7 to 12 cycles was run with a J-beta primer mix and a sample-barcoded 5' primer. The raw public reads went through TCRdb reprocessing: fastp at Q25, MiXCR clone calling, in-frame beta chains kept. Each CDR3 protein gets just one entry, which takes the most common genes and DNA from the rows behind it. In all, the sample holds 600,000 to 850,000 distinct CDR3 sequences, and roughly 45% of those were seen once. The biggest ten clones account for around 20% of the sample. The sequenced material came from blood. The receptors were sampled from a woman aged 60 to 75 in good health.

This clonotype was seen more than once but under ten times. V is TRBV7-2 and J is TRBJ2-5; D may correspond to TRBD1 or TRBD2 (5 bases each). The CDR3 loop spans 16 amino acids. Trimming took off 0 bases at V and 2 bases at J, with 13 bases between the two ends. From germline, CDR1 is SGHTA and CDR2 FQGNSA. The CDR3 nucleotides are TGTGCCAGCAGCTTAGCGCATCGGGGCCAACAAGAGACCCAGTACTTC. This codes for CASSLAHRGQQETQYF.

This clonotype has more than one count but fewer than ten. The V and J genes are TRBV5-6 and TRBJ1-4; 8 positions match TRBD1. The CDR3 covers 15 residues. Germline V CDR1 and CDR2: SGHDT, YYEEEE. V was clipped by 3 bases and J by 8 bases; unmatched bases: 9. The CDR3 is CASSYWTGSGEKLFF. CDR3 DNA: TGTGCCAGCAGCTACTGGACAGGGAGCGGCGAAAAACTGTTTTTT.

V usage is TRBV7-7 and J usage is TRBJ2-5; no firm D call. The CDR3 covers 14 residues. Trimming took 5 bases from V and 6 from J, leaving 16 bases between them. Germline values: CDR1 SSHAT, CDR2 FNYEAQ (reference sequence). This CDR3 reads CASSVIELGQTQYF. The CDR3 DNA sequence: TGTGCCAGCAGCGTAATCGAGTTAGGCCAGACCCAGTACTTC.

V is TRBV4-3 and J is TRBJ2-5; 7 bases line up with TRBD2. This CDR3 is 14 amino acids long. The V and J ends lost 4 bases and 11 bases, in that order; junction bases with no gene match: 13. The germline CDR1 and CDR2 sequences are LGHNA and YSLEER. DNA of the CDR3: TGCGCCAGCAGCCTGGCTAGCGGTGCCTACGGGCAGTACTTC. This codes for CASSLASGAYGQYF.

This clonotype was picked up a small number of times. The chain has TRBV7-2 and TRBJ2-3, with D possibly being TRBD1 or TRBD2 (5 bases each). Germline CDR1 reads SGHTA; CDR2 reads FQGNSA. The CDR3 has 14 residues. V gave up 5 bases and J gave up 1 base, with 10 bases separating them. The CDR3 DNA reads as TGTGCCAGCAGCGCTAGGGACGGCACAGATACGCAGTATTTT. The encoded protein is CASSARDGTDTQYF.

The V gene is TRBV12-3 or TRBV12-4, the J gene TRBJ2-1; possibly TRBD2 for D (6 bases). The V end was cut by 4 bases, the J end by 5 bases, with 18 bases between. The CDR3 consists of 16 residues. CDR3: CASSSGRGLGHNEQFF. The CDR3 nucleotides are TGTGCCAGCAGTTCTGGGCGGGGTCTAGGTCACAATGAGCAGTTCTTC.

The chain couples TRBV29-1 to TRBJ2-7, with 7 bases that match TRBD1. V trimming: 3 bases; J trimming: 5 bases; junction bases outside the gene matches: 10. The CDR3 has 14 amino acids. The germline CDR1 and CDR2 sequences are SQVTM and ANQGSEA. CDR3 sequence: CSVEMTGRADEQYF. For the CDR3, the DNA is TGCAGCGTTGAGATGACAGGGCGTGCGGACGAGCAGTACTTC.

In this sample, this clonotype turned up a few times. The rearrangement joins TRBV5-1 to TRBJ2-5, with TRBD2 as a possible D gene (6 bases). CDR3 length: 17 residues. Germline CDR1 reads SGHRS; CDR2 reads YFSETQ. V was clipped by 5 bases and J by 1 base, with 21 bases between them. CDR3 nucleotides: TGCGCCAGCAGATCCTCTTCGCGGGGCAGCACCCAAGAGACCCAGTACTTC. Its translation is CASRSSSRGSTQETQYF.

This clonotype was counted between two and nine times. This chain links TRBV28 with TRBJ2-7, with 8 positions matching TRBD1. This CDR3 region has 14 residues. V shed 10 bases, J shed 7 bases, and the junction held 15 bases outside the gene matches. Per the germline V gene, CDR1 is MDHEN and CDR2 is SYDVKM. CDR3: CATFRGLGAGEQYF. The CDR3 DNA reads as TGTGCCACCTTCAGGGGGCTTGGAGCTGGGGAGCAGTACTTC.

The genes are TRBV28 and TRBJ2-5, with 8 bases matching TRBD1. Matching the DNA end better, TRBJ2-7 makes the J call doubtful. Germline CDR1 is MDHEN and CDR2 is SYDVKM. The CDR3 loop spans 14 amino acids. The chain's CDR3 is CASSLSWTGNEQYF. The CDR3, as DNA: TGTGCCAGCAGTTTAAGCTGGACAGGGAACGAGCAGTACTTC.

Points on this clonotype: The junction does not match germline at one end; this may be a read error. The V gene is TRBV28, the J gene TRBJ2-7; 7 bases match TRBD1. Per the germline V gene, CDR1 is MDHEN and CDR2 is SYDVKM. The CDR3 has 15 residues. CDR3 sequence: CAGRGRGHHSYEQYF. CDR3 in DNA: TGTGCCGGCAGGGGGAGAGGACACCACTCCTACGAGCAGTACTTC.

The J gene is TRBJ2-1, the V gene TRBV20-1; 8 bases match TRBD2. Germline V CDR1 and CDR2: DFQATT, SNEGSKA (reference sequence). The CDR3 is made up of 20 amino acids. V shed 5 bases and J 4 bases; nucleotides not matched to a gene: 25. The CDR3: CSASYAGGTSGLILYNEQFF. In DNA form, the CDR3 reads TGCAGTGCTTCCTATGCCGGTGGCACTAGCGGTCTTATCTTGTACAATGAGCAGTTCTTC.

The CDR3 loop is CASTGQSHNEQFF. CDR3 coding DNA: TGTGCCAGCACCGGACAATCCCACAATGAGCAGTTCTTC. The J gene is TRBJ2-1, the V gene TRBV12-3 or TRBV12-4; the D gene is possibly TRBD1 (5 bases). The V gene lost 7 bases and the J gene lost 5 bases, with 12 bases spanning the gap. This CDR3 spans 13 amino acids.

This clonotype has a handful of counts. The J gene is TRBJ2-3, the V gene TRBV29-1; D not resolved. Germline V gene data show CDR1 as SQVTM and CDR2 as ANQGSEA. The ends were cut back, 6 bases at V and 4 bases at J, with 8 bases in the middle. CDR3 length equals 11 residues. CDR3 coding DNA: TGCAGCGTGAAGATCTCAGATACGCAGTATTTT. It yields the protein CSVKISDTQYF.